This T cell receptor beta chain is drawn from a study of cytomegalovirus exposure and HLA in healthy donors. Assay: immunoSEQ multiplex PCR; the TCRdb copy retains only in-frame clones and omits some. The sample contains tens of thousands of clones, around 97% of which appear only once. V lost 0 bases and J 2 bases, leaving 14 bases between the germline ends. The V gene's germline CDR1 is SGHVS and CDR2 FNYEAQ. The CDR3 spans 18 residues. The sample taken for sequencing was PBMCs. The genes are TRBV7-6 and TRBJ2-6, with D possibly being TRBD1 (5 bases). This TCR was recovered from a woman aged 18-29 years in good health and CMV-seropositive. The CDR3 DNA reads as TGTGCCAGCAGCTTAGCTCCTACCAGGGAAGCTGGGGCCAACGTCCTGACTTTC. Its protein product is CASSLAPTREAGANVLTF. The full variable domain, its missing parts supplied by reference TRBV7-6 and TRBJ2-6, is GAGVSQSPRYKVTKRGQDVALRCDPISGHVSLYWYRQALGQGPEFLTYFNYEAQQDKSGLPNDRFSAERPEGSISTLTIQRTEQRDSAMYRCASSLAPTREAGANVLTFGAGSRLTVL.